The clone carrying this T cell receptor beta chain has ten or more counts. This record belongs to a study of T cells after yellow fever vaccination. Study at large: Each low-cell-number fraction was prepared by means of SMART-Seq v4 Ultra Low Input.

TCRdb itself ran the 5' RACE reads through MiXCR, one entry per CDR3 protein. The sample contains some 26,000 distinct CDR3 sequences, roughly 3.3% of which appear only once. CDR3 size: 15 residues. J gave up 9 bases and V 6 bases, and 8 bases lay outside the gene matches. Per the germline V gene, CDR1 is SGHTA and CDR2 is FQGNSA. The rearrangement joins TRBV7-2 to TRBJ2-1; 13 bases line up with TRBD2. The source is a man younger than 30 who received the YFV17D yellow fever vaccine. This sample comprised PBMCs, either bulk or a sorted T-cell subset (CD4+, CD8+, memory, or dextramer-sorted; not recorded which), obtained roughly 46 days after the first yellow fever vaccination. The CDR3 sequence is CASSYTSGGAVEQFF. The CDR3 nucleotides read TGTGCCAGCAGTTATACTAGCGGGGGGGCCGTTGAGCAGTTCTTC. Using reference TRBV7-2 and TRBJ2-1 for the parts outside the CDR3, the full variable domain is GAGVSQSPSNKVTEKGKDVELRCDPISGHTALYWYRQSLGQGLEFLIYFQGNSAPDKSGLPSDRFSAERTGGSVSTLTIQRTQQEDSAVYLCASSYTSGGAVEQFFGPGTRLTVL.